The clone carrying this TCR beta chain was observed a few times. Antigen unknown. This sample was taken from a study of CD8 T cells in ankylosing spondylitis. Overall study results and limits: Disease-linked clones reportedly showed significant enrichment in matched ankylosing spondylitis synovial fluid. Ankylosing spondylitis blood seemed to carry a telltale TCR beta motif made of fewer than 10 highly homologous variants.

Scientists made TCR beta libraries using quantitative 5'-RACE with molecular barcodes. Each CDR3 protein gets one entry after TCRdb re-called the 5' RACE reads with MiXCR. The profile covers some 240,000 distinct CDR3 sequences, with roughly 25% appearing a single time and roughly 0.6% taken by the ten largest. The CDR3 runs to 13 residues. Germline lookup yields CDR1 KGHSH and CDR2 LQKENI. Trimming shortened V by 3 bases and J by 5 bases, and 9 bases separated the two germline ends. This chain joins TRBV18 and TRBJ2-3; tentatively, D is TRBD2 (6 bases). This sequence was found in a male donor with ankylosing spondylitis or in good health (not recorded which). The sequencing input was blood, either unsorted or a sorted T cell fraction (not recorded which). The chain's CDR3 is CASSPGREDTQYF. The CDR3 coding sequence is TGTGCCAGCTCACCTGGGCGGGAAGATACGCAGTATTTT.